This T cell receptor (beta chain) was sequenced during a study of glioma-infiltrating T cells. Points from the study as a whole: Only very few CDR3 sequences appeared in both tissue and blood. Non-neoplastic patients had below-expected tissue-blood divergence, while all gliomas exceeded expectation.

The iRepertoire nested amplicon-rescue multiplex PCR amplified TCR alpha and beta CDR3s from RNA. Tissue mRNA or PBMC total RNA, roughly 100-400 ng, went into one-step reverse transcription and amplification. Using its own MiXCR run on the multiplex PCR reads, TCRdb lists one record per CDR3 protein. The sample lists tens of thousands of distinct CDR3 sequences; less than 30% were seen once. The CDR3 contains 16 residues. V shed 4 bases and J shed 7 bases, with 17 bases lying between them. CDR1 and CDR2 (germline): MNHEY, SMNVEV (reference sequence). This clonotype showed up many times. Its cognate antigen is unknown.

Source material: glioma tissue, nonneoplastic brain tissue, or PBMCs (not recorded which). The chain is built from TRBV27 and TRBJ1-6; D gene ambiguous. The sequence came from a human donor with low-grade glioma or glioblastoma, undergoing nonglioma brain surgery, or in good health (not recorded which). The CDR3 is CASSSSLWVFNSPLHF. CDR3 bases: TGTGCCAGCAGTTCTTCACTTTGGGTTTTCAATTCACCCCTCCACTTT.